The 6 T cell receptor beta chains presented below share a single source sample, sequenced in a study of cytomegalovirus exposure and HLA in healthy donors. The PCR had 60 Vbeta and 13 Jbeta primers. TCRdb keeps only in-frame clones here, not all; method: immunoSEQ multiplex PCR. The table has some 160,000 clones, about 84% seen once. Sequencing was done on a sample of PBMCs. The receptors were gathered from a man aged 45-65 years in good health and CMV-seropositive.

This rearrangement joins TRBV28 to TRBJ2-1, with 8 bases that match TRBD1. Germline CDR1 and CDR2: MDHEN and SYDVKM. J lost 4 bases, V lost 5 bases, and 7 bases had no gene match. The CDR3 length is 15 residues. The CDR3 DNA is TGTGCCAGCAGTCTCGGACAGGGACCTTACAATGAGCAGTTCTTC. Residues: CASSLGQGPYNEQFF.

This chain links TRBV7-9 with TRBJ2-3, with 12 bases identical to TRBD2. The CDR3 is 17 amino acids. The ends lost 4 bases at V and 2 bases at J; junction bases unmatched: 7. CDR1 and CDR2 from the germline V gene are SEHNR and FQNEAQ (reference sequence). CDR3 nucleotide sequence: TGTGCCAGCAGCTCCTTTAGGACTAGCGGGGTCACAGATACGCAGTATTTT. It encodes CASSSFRTSGVTDTQYF.

The chain has TRBV5-4 and TRBJ2-1, with D unresolved. The V end lost 1 base, the J end lost 8 bases, and 7 bases lay between the germline ends. Germline V gene data show CDR1 as SGHNT and CDR2 as YYREEE (reference sequence). This CDR3 comprises 12 residues. The CDR3 spells CASSLRSDEQFF. CDR3 bases: TGTGCCAGCAGCTTGAGAAGCGATGAGCAGTTCTTC.

This chain uses TRBV5-1 with TRBJ2-3; 9 bases map to TRBD2. This CDR3 has 15 residues. The germline gives CDR1 SGHRS, CDR2 YFSETQ. With 4 bases clipped from V and 1 base from J, the junction kept 4 bases outside the gene matches. CDR3 in amino acids: CASSLQRGGTDTQYF. The CDR3 DNA sequence: TGCGCCAGCAGCCTTCAGCGGGGGGGCACAGATACGCAGTATTTT.

The genes are TRBV11-2 and TRBJ2-7; D may be TRBD1 (6 bases). Germline CDR1 reads SGHAT; CDR2 reads FQNNGV. Deletions cut 1 base from V and 6 bases from J, with 16 bases between. The CDR3 is 15 residues long. The CDR3 nucleotides read TGTGCCAGCAGCTTAGTTGGACAGCGTGATTCCGAGCAGTACTTC. Translating gives CASSLVGQRDSEQYF.

A few counts support this clone. The V and J genes are TRBV5-1 and TRBJ2-2; D is possibly TRBD2 (5 bases). The CDR3 extends over 15 amino acids. Trimming removed 4 bases from V and 1 base from J, with 11 bases in between. In germline, CDR1 is SGHRS, CDR2 YFSETQ. The CDR3 here is CASSRSGENTGELFF. The CDR3 DNA reads as TGCGCCAGCAGCAGATCCGGGGAGAACACCGGGGAGCTGTTTTTT.